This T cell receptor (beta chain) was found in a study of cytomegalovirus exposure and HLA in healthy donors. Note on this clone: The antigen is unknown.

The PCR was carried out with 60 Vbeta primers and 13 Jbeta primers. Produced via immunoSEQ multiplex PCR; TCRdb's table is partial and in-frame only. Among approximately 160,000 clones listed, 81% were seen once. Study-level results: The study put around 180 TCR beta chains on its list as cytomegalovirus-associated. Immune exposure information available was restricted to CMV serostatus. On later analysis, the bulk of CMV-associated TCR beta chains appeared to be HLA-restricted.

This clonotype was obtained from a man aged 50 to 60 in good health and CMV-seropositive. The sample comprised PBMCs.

The CDR3 DNA reads as TGTGCCAGCATGAGGGGACAGGGGGCTTACGAGCAGTACTTC. Encoded protein: CASMRGQGAYEQYF. V usage is TRBV6-5 and J usage is TRBJ2-5; TRBD1 aligns across 12 bases. The DNA end lines up better with TRBJ2-7; the J call may be wrong. The CDR3 has 14 amino acids. Germline V CDR1 and CDR2: MNHEY, SVGAGI.